A single TCR beta chain is shown here with its context. The antigen is not known. Repertoires were generated with immunoSEQ multiplex PCR, while TCRdb's copy carries only in-frame clones and drops some. Among 80,000 to 90,000 clones listed, roughly 90% were seen once. This specimen belongs to a study of T cell responses to AZD1222 COVID-19 vaccine. Study results and caveats: Only five to seven AZD1222 recipients were seropositive at baseline.

Germline V lookup: CDR1 LNHNV, CDR2 YYDKDF (reference sequence). The V end was cut by 1 base, the J end by 2 bases, with 9 bases between. This CDR3 contains 16 residues. Source: peripheral blood, taken on day 0 of AZD1222 vaccination. The source of this sequence is an adult in good health. This rearrangement joins TRBV15 to TRBJ2-6; D might be TRBD1 or TRBD2, each matching 5 bases. The CDR3 loop reads CATSRGMGAGANVLTF. The CDR3 DNA sequence: TGTGCCACCAGCAGAGGGATGGGGGCTGGGGCCAACGTCCTGACTTTC.